The 17 T cell receptor beta chains presented below share a single source sample, sequenced in a study of blood T cells in healthy people across ages. Through a sample-barcoded 5' primer and a J-beta primer mix, a second PCR was run for roughly 7 to 12 cycles. Each CDR3 protein gets one entry after TCRdb re-called the 5' RACE reads with MiXCR. This table has over a million distinct CDR3 sequences, 25% appearing once. This same sample was also taken into another study, of T cells of mothers and their children.

The specimen was blood. The origin of the receptors is a girl aged 2-15 years in good health.

This clonotype was observed a few times. The chain joins TRBV29-1 to TRBJ1-4; 7 bases align to TRBD1. Germline assignment: CDR1 SQVTM and CDR2 ANQGSEA. After removal of 8 bases from V and 4 bases from J, the junction contained 7 bases not matched to a gene. The length of the CDR3 is 13 residues. CDR3 sequence (DNA): TGCAGCATCCGGGACAGAGATAATGAAAAACTGTTTTTT. It specifies CSIRDRDNEKLFF.

This rearrangement joins TRBV4-2 to TRBJ2-7; the match to TRBD2 covers 7 bases. J lost 2 bases, V lost 0 bases, and 13 bases had no gene match. CDR1 is LGHNA, CDR2 YNFKEQ, per germline. This CDR3 has 18 amino acids. CDR3 DNA: TGTGCCAGCAGCCAAGATTTCCCTAGCGGAGACCTAACCTACGAGCAGTACTTC. As protein: CASSQDFPSGDLTYEQYF.

The rearrangement uses TRBV5-1 and TRBJ2-7; possibly TRBD1 for D (5 bases). V dropped 6 bases and J dropped 5 bases, with 18 bases sitting between them. The CDR3 runs to 14 residues. CDR1 is SGHRS, CDR2 YFSETQ, per germline. CDR3 nucleotides: TGCGCCAGCAAACCAGGGATGTATAGTGACGAGCAGTACTTC. Protein product: CASKPGMYSDEQYF.

The V call is TRBV29-1, the J call TRBJ2-3; D gene uncertain. The V gene lost 2 bases and the J gene lost 0 bases, with 6 bases spanning the gap. This CDR3 has 13 amino acids. Germline lookup yields CDR1 SQVTM and CDR2 ANQGSEA. This CDR3 reads CSVESGSTDTQYF. Here the CDR3 DNA reads TGCAGCGTTGAATCAGGTAGCACAGATACGCAGTATTTT.

This clonotype was recorded a few times. This chain uses TRBV10-3 with TRBJ1-5; D unresolved. Trimming cost V 6 bases and J 6 bases, with 12 bases left between them. This CDR3 is built from 13 residues. Germline V gene data show CDR1 as ENHRY and CDR2 as SYGVKD. CDR3 protein: CAISPNWGQPQHF. For the CDR3, the DNA is TGTGCCATCAGCCCCAACTGGGGTCAGCCCCAGCATTTT.

The chain combines TRBV12-3 or TRBV12-4 with TRBJ2-1, with 15 positions matching TRBD2. The trim removed 1 base at V and 6 bases at J, leaving 1 base unmatched. The CDR3 loop spans 16 amino acids. CDR3 in amino acids: CASSLGTSGGANEQFF. CDR3 sequence (DNA): TGTGCCAGCAGTTTAGGGACTAGCGGGGGGGCCAATGAGCAGTTCTTC.

This chain joins TRBV7-9 and TRBJ2-5, with a tentative D call TRBD2 (5 bases). The closer fit of TRBJ2-7 to the DNA end suggests the J call may be wrong. Germline V gene data show CDR1 as SEHNR and CDR2 as FQNEAQ (reference sequence). The CDR3 covers 17 residues. CDR3 protein: CASTHYEAGPSSYEQYF. CDR3 DNA sequence: TGTGCCAGCACCCACTATGAGGCGGGTCCCAGCTCCTACGAGCAGTACTTC.

The CDR3: CATSRVARLDTEAFF. In DNA form, the CDR3 reads TGTGCCACCAGCAGAGTCGCACGGCTGGACACTGAAGCTTTCTTT. The V and J genes are TRBV15 and TRBJ1-1; D is ambiguous. Trimming took 1 base from V and 3 from J, leaving 12 bases between them. The CDR3 contains 15 residues. Germline lookup yields CDR1 LNHNV and CDR2 YYDKDF (reference sequence).

There are many counts of this clonotype. An end of the junction differs from the germline gene, which may be a read error. The chain couples TRBV7-7 to TRBJ2-1; the match to TRBD2 covers 8 bases. The CDR3 runs to 13 residues. Germline-derived CDR1 and CDR2 are SSHAT and FNYEAQ (reference sequence). CDR3 loop: CASSRGGGMEQFF. The CDR3 DNA follows: TGTGCTAGCAGCCGTGGCGGGGGGATGGAGCAGTTCTTC.

The chain couples TRBV29-1 to TRBJ2-2; 14 bases are shared with TRBD2. V lost 7 bases and J lost 8; bases outside the gene matches: 12. From germline, CDR1 is SQVTM and CDR2 ANQGSEA. The CDR3 has 16 residues. The CDR3 nucleotides are TGCAGCGCTGGGACTAGCGGGAGCACCCGTTGGGGGGAGCTGTTTTTT. It is translated as CSAGTSGSTRWGELFF.

The V gene is TRBV20-1, the J gene TRBJ1-2; D is perhaps TRBD1 (6 bases). V lost 4 bases and J lost 3, with 15 bases in between. The CDR3 contains 14 residues. CDR1 is DFQATT and CDR2 is SNEGSKA in the germline V gene (reference sequence). The CDR3 here is CSATRGGYDYGYTF. DNA of the CDR3: TGCAGTGCTACCAGGGGTGGGTACGACTATGGCTACACCTTC.

This chain connects TRBV12-3 or TRBV12-4 to TRBJ2-5; possible D gene TRBD1, 6 bases. The J call may be in error: the DNA end matches TRBJ2-1 better. The CDR3 runs to 16 residues. The CDR3 loop reads CASSLGIGGPYNEQFF. The DNA of the CDR3 is TGTGCCAGCAGTCTGGGAATTGGGGGCCCTTACAATGAGCAGTTCTTC.

The chain links TRBV20-1 to TRBJ2-3, with D possibly being TRBD1 (6 bases). CDR1 and CDR2 (germline): DFQATT, SNEGSKA (reference sequence). The CDR3 runs 15 residues. The V and J ends lost 6 bases and 0 bases respectively, with 16 bases between them. The CDR3 sequence is CSAPKGQWSTDTQYF. The CDR3 nucleotides are TGCAGTGCCCCAAAAGGACAGTGGAGCACAGATACGCAGTATTTT.

This rearrangement joins TRBV5-4 to TRBJ2-2, with 9 bases matching TRBD2. The CDR3 has 16 residues. Per the germline V gene, CDR1 is SGHNT and CDR2 is YYREEE (reference sequence). Trimming removed 4 bases from V and 1 base from J; junction bases left unmatched: 5. The CDR3 nucleotides read TGTGCCAGCAGCCCGAGCGGGAGGAAGAACACCGGGGAGCTGTTTTTT. Its translation: CASSPSGRKNTGELFF.

This clonotype was seen a few times. The chain's CDR3 is CASSGSGAATMSQFF. The CDR3 DNA reads as TGTGCCAGCAGCGGCTCAGGGGCGGCTACAATGAGCCAGTTCTTC. J is TRBJ2-5 and V is TRBV9; D may be TRBD1 (6 bases). Gene TRBJ2-1 matches the end of the DNA better, so the J call may be wrong. The CDR3 runs 15 residues. From germline, CDR1 is SGDLS and CDR2 YYNGEE.

The chain combines TRBV5-1 with TRBJ2-7; 8 nucleotides line up with TRBD2. The V gene's germline CDR1 is SGHRS and CDR2 YFSETQ. The junction had 3 bases not matched to a gene; V was cut back by 4 bases and J by 0 bases. The CDR3 is 14 amino acids. The CDR3 DNA reads TGCGCCAGCAGCCGGACTAGCACCTCCTACGAGCAGTACTTC. Amino acids: CASSRTSTSYEQYF.

The rearrangement joins TRBV4-1 to TRBJ2-6; 7 nucleotides agree with TRBD2. From germline, CDR1 is MGHRA and CDR2 YSYEKL. The junction had 4 bases not matched to a gene; V was cut back by 4 bases and J by 7 bases. CDR3 length equals 14 residues. The CDR3 region is CASSPGRVANVLTF. Here the CDR3 DNA reads TGCGCCAGCAGCCCTGGGAGGGTAGCCAACGTCCTGACTTTC.